This passage covers 22 T cell receptor beta chains from one sample sequenced in a study of identifying expanded T cells in peripheral blood. Some clones are missing from TCRdb's copy, which holds only in-frame ones; the method was immunoSEQ multiplex PCR. The sample yields around 56,000 clones, roughly four fifths seen once. Sequenced input: blood. Receptors originate from a person aged 18 to 69 in good health.

The rearrangement joins TRBV7-9 to TRBJ2-1; 10 positions agree with TRBD2. V dropped 4 bases and J dropped 6; count of bases not matched to a gene: 0. Germline lookup yields CDR1 SEHNR and CDR2 FQNEAQ (reference sequence). The length of the CDR3 is 13 residues. Here the CDR3 reads CASSSSGSNEQFF. CDR3 coding DNA: TGTGCCAGCAGCTCTAGCGGGAGCAATGAGCAGTTCTTC.

V usage is TRBV5-6 and J usage is TRBJ1-4; D is undetermined. This CDR3 region has 12 residues. Trimming stripped 2 bases from V and 4 bases from J, with 3 bases between. Germline V CDR1 and CDR2: SGHDT, YYEEEE. CDR3 region: CASSFFNEKLFF. CDR3 sequence (DNA): TGTGCCAGCAGCTTCTTTAATGAAAAACTGTTTTTT.

This chain connects TRBV7-2 to TRBJ2-7; D is possibly TRBD1 (6 bases). Trimming took 6 bases from V and 0 from J, leaving 12 bases between them. The CDR3 loop spans 14 amino acids. Germline V lookup: CDR1 SGHTA, CDR2 FQGNSA. CDR3 bases: TGTGCCAGCAGTCAGGGGCGTAGCTCCTACGAGCAGTACTTC. Amino acid sequence: CASSQGRSSYEQYF.

This rearrangement joins TRBV10-3 to TRBJ1-1, with D tentatively TRBD1 (6 bases). The CDR3 runs 12 residues. Germline values: CDR1 ENHRY, CDR2 SYGVKD. Trimming removed 6 bases at V and 1 base at J, with 6 bases between. CDR3 nucleotide sequence: TGTGCCATCAGAGGGGGGAACACTGAAGCTTTCTTT. This gives the protein CAIRGGNTEAFF.

This sequence joins TRBV6-5 and TRBJ1-6, with D perhaps TRBD1 (6 bases). Trimming pared 0 bases from V and 6 bases from J, leaving 9 bases between. CDR1 and CDR2 (germline): MNHEY, SVGAGI. The CDR3 loop spans 15 amino acids. As DNA, the CDR3 is TGTGCCAGCAGTTACTCAGGGGGAAGTAATTCACCCCTCCACTTT. Translating gives CASSYSGGSNSPLHF.

V usage is TRBV6-6 and J usage is TRBJ1-5; 7 bases are shared with TRBD1. CDR1 and CDR2 (germline): MNHNY, SVGAGI (reference sequence). The J segment lost 7 bases and the V segment lost 5 bases, leaving 8 bases of the junction unmatched. The CDR3 covers 14 residues. The CDR3 DNA follows: TGTGCCAGCAGTCGGGGGACAGACGGGCAGCCCCAGCATTTT. Its translation: CASSRGTDGQPQHF.

The chain employs TRBV5-1 and TRBJ2-7, with D uncertain. Trimming stripped 6 bases from V and 2 bases from J, with 15 bases between. From germline, CDR1 is SGHRS and CDR2 YFSETQ. The CDR3 covers 14 residues. The CDR3 region is CASTKDPAAYEQYF. The CDR3 region has the DNA TGCGCCAGCACTAAGGACCCCGCAGCCTACGAGCAGTACTTC.

The chain couples TRBV5-6 to TRBJ1-2; no clear D. The CDR3 is made up of 13 amino acids. Germline V gives CDR1 SGHDT, CDR2 YYEEEE. The ends were cut back, 5 bases at V and 4 bases at J, with 12 bases in the middle. The CDR3 region has the DNA TGTGCCAGCAGGTCTAGGGCAGCCTATGGCTACACCTTC. Translating gives CASRSRAAYGYTF.

The genes are TRBV7-9 and TRBJ2-1; unclear D gene. Germline V lookup: CDR1 SEHNR, CDR2 FQNEAQ (reference sequence). The CDR3 length is 15 residues. Trimming stripped 4 bases from V and 7 bases from J, with 17 bases between. CDR3 amino acids: CASSYDKDLLNEQFF. The DNA of the CDR3 is TGTGCCAGCAGCTACGACAAGGACCTTTTGAATGAGCAGTTCTTC. Complete variable domain (other parts from reference TRBV7-9 and TRBJ2-1): DTGVSQNPRHKITKRGQNVTFRCDPISEHNRLYWYRQTLGQGPEFLTYFQNEAQLEKSRLLSDRFSAERPKGSFSTLEIQRTEQGDSAMYLCASSYDKDLLNEQFFGPGTRLTVL.

In nucleotides, the CDR3 is TGTGCCAGCAGGGCTAGGGATTTTAACACTGAAGCTTTCTTT. This codes for CASRARDFNTEAFF. The chain employs TRBV11-2 and TRBJ1-1; D not resolved. The CDR3 sequence is 14 residues long. V shed 6 bases and J shed 2 bases, with 13 bases lying between them. Germline CDR1 SGHAT, CDR2 FQNNGV. Using reference TRBV11-2 and TRBJ1-1 for the parts outside the CDR3, the full variable domain is EAGVAQSPRYKIIEKRQSVAFWCNPISGHATLYWYQQILGQGPKLLIQFQNNGVVDDSQLPKDRFSAERLKGVDSTLKIQPAKLEDSAVYLCASRARDFNTEAFFGQGTRLTVV.

This clone rates as large. V and J are TRBV29-1 and TRBJ2-7; TRBD2 is a possible D gene (6 bases). Trimming stripped 6 bases from V and 6 bases from J, with 18 bases between. CDR1 SQVTM and CDR2 ANQGSEA come from the germline V gene. The CDR3 is made up of 13 amino acids. The CDR3 DNA reads TGCAGCGTGGCAAAGGGTCTTAGCGGCGAGCAGTACTTC. It codes for CSVAKGLSGEQYF.

V and J are TRBV7-2 and TRBJ2-7; D not resolved. The CDR3 spans 15 residues. Germline V lookup: CDR1 SGHTA, CDR2 FQGNSA. V lost 2 bases, J lost 0 bases, and 11 bases lay in between. CDR3: CASSLSPPSSYEQYF. In DNA form, the CDR3 reads TGTGCCAGCAGCTTAAGTCCCCCGAGCTCCTACGAGCAGTACTTC. Together with reference TRBV7-2 and TRBJ2-7, the CDR3 gives the full variable domain: GAGVSQSPSNKVTEKGKDVELRCDPISGHTALYWYRQSLGQGLEFLIYFQGNSAPDKSGLPSDRFSAERTGGSVSTLTIQRTQQEDSAVYLCASSLSPPSSYEQYFGPGTRLTVT.

The J gene is TRBJ1-2, the V gene TRBV19; 7 bases match TRBD1. The CDR3 is 17 amino acids. Trimming cost V 0 bases and J 4 bases; bases outside gene matches: 11. In germline, CDR1 is LNHDA, CDR2 SQIVND (reference sequence). The CDR3: CASSIDLRGTDIYGYTF. For the CDR3, the DNA is TGTGCCAGTAGTATAGATCTTAGGGGGACAGACATCTATGGCTACACCTTC. The variable domain in full, completed from reference TRBV19 and TRBJ1-2, reads DGGITQSPKYLFRKEGQNVTLSCEQNLNHDAMYWYRQDPGQGLRLIYYSQIVNDFQKGDIAEGYSVSREKKESFPLTVTSAQKNPTAFYLCASSIDLRGTDIYGYTFGSGTRLTVV.

V is TRBV9 and J is TRBJ2-3; 8 nucleotides align to TRBD2. The CDR3 spans 17 residues. The V gene end was trimmed by 3 bases and the J gene end by 2 bases; junction bases not matched to a gene: 11. The germline V gene has CDR1 SGDLS and CDR2 YYNGEE. Here the CDR3 reads CASSALPSGLATDTQYF. The CDR3 nucleotides read TGTGCCAGCAGCGCTCTCCCTAGCGGGTTAGCCACAGATACGCAGTATTTT.

The V gene is TRBV2, the J gene TRBJ1-2; tentatively, D is TRBD1 (6 bases). From germline, CDR1 is SNHLY and CDR2 FYNNEI. V lost 4 bases and J lost 5, with 17 bases in between. The CDR3 loop spans 15 amino acids. The CDR3 loop reads CASSVGPGAGYGYTF. For the CDR3, the DNA is TGTGCCAGCAGTGTCGGACCAGGGGCGGGATATGGCTACACCTTC.

V is TRBV7-9 and J is TRBJ1-1; 7 nucleotides align to TRBD1. Unmatched junction bases numbered 6, after V lost 7 bases and J lost 4 bases. This CDR3 region has 13 residues. In germline, CDR1 is SEHNR, CDR2 FQNEAQ (reference sequence). The CDR3 DNA reads as TGTGCCAGCAACCTACAGGGGACCACTGAAGCTTTCTTT. Translation: CASNLQGTTEAFF.

The gene calls are TRBV29-1 and TRBJ2-5; 8 nucleotides agree with TRBD1. The ends lost 8 bases at V and 1 base at J; junction bases unmatched: 6. The CDR3 has 13 residues. Germline values: CDR1 SQVTM, CDR2 ANQGSEA. For the CDR3, the DNA is TGCAGCACAAAGACAGGGGCCCAAGAGACCCAGTACTTC. This codes for CSTKTGAQETQYF.

This rearrangement joins TRBV4-1 to TRBJ2-2; 8 bases match TRBD2. This CDR3 comprises 17 residues. Trimming at V came to 0 bases and at J to 7 bases, leaving 10 bases not matched to a gene. The germline V gene has CDR1 MGHRA and CDR2 YSYEKL. CDR3 in amino acids: CASSQETRGGSGGELFF. The CDR3 DNA reads TGCGCCAGCAGCCAAGAGACCCGCGGGGGGTCTGGCGGGGAGCTGTTTTTT.

CDR3 nucleotides: TGTGCCAGCAGCCGGGGACAGGGGAGCTACGAGCAGTACTTC. This sequence encodes CASSRGQGSYEQYF. This chain uses TRBV13 with TRBJ2-7, with 10 bases matching TRBD1. V trimming: 5 bases; J trimming: 3 bases; junction bases outside the gene matches: 4. CDR3 length: 14 residues. The germline CDR1 and CDR2 sequences are PRHDT and FYEKMQ (reference sequence). Full variable domain (rest looked up from reference TRBV13 and TRBJ2-7): AAGVIQSPRHLIKEKRETATLKCYPIPRHDTVYWYQQGPGQDPQFLISFYEKMQSDKGSIPDRFSAQQFSDYHSELNMSSLELGDSALYFCASSRGQGSYEQYFGPGTRLTVT.

The chain uses TRBV5-1 and TRBJ2-5; perhaps TRBD1 as D (5 bases). CDR3 length: 14 residues. The V end was cut by 7 bases, the J end by 5 bases, with 18 bases between. CDR1 and CDR2 from the germline V gene are SGHRS and YFSETQ. The CDR3 protein is CASRSISSGETQYF. The CDR3, as DNA: TGCGCCAGCCGATCGATTTCTTCAGGGGAGACCCAGTACTTC.

The V call is TRBV7-9, the J call TRBJ1-1; the D gene is possibly TRBD1 (6 bases). Per germline, CDR1 SEHNR and CDR2 FQNEAQ (reference sequence). This CDR3 is built from 13 residues. Trimming left V 3 bases short and J 6 bases short, with 11 bases between. The CDR3 DNA reads as TGTGCCAGCAGCTTCTACAGGGAATCTGAAGCTTTCTTT. This gives the protein CASSFYRESEAFF.

This chain links TRBV29-1 with TRBJ2-2; 7 bases align to TRBD1. CDR1 and CDR2 (germline): SQVTM, ANQGSEA. With 8 bases clipped from V and 5 bases from J, the junction kept 14 bases outside the gene matches. CDR3 length: 15 amino acids. Here the CDR3 reads CSFRETGSRTGELFF. The CDR3 nucleotides read TGCAGCTTCCGAGAGACAGGGTCAAGGACCGGGGAGCTGTTTTTT.